A single sample gave rise to the 19 T cell receptor beta chains below, sequenced in a study of radiation and T cells in renal cell carcinoma. The repertoire was sequenced with immunoSEQ multiplex PCR; TCRdb's copy has only in-frame clones and lacks some. The sample includes some 130,000 clones, approximately 80% seen only once; the top ten take 1.9%. The time point here: blood 2 weeks post-SBRT. Treatment specified: 15 Gy SBRT to primary tumor, nephrectomy 4 weeks later. This specimen was blood, taken from a patient whose treatment included radiotherapy and nephrectomy. These TCRs come from an older woman with renal cell carcinoma.

CDR3 sequence reads: CASSYSQDRGYEQYF. CDR3 DNA sequence: TGTGCCAGCAGTTACTCGCAGGACAGGGGCTACGAGCAGTACTTC. The gene calls are TRBV6-6 and TRBJ2-7; 9 nucleotides agree with TRBD1. The CDR3 consists of 15 residues. V dropped 0 bases and J dropped 3; count of bases not matched to a gene: 3. Germline V gene data show CDR1 as MNHNY and CDR2 as SVGAGI (reference sequence).

The chain joins TRBV5-4 to TRBJ2-5, with 9 bases that match TRBD2. The CDR3 runs 15 residues. Trimming removed 5 bases from V and 5 bases from J; junction bases left unmatched: 10. Germline V gene data show CDR1 as SGHNT and CDR2 as YYREEE (reference sequence). CDR3 protein: CASSPRGGIEETQYF. In DNA, the CDR3 is TGTGCCAGCAGTCCGCGGGGGGGCATAGAGGAGACCCAGTACTTC.

V and J are TRBV4-3 and TRBJ1-1; no definite D call. Germline CDR1 LGHNA, CDR2 YSLEER. The germline V and J ends were trimmed by 4 bases and 4 bases, with 10 bases remaining between them. The CDR3 has 13 residues. CDR3 DNA: TGCGCCAGCAGCCCAACATTCGGCACTGAAGCTTTCTTT. Protein product: CASSPTFGTEAFF.

This clone was seen only a few times. V is TRBV11-3 and J is TRBJ1-1; tentative D call: TRBD1 (5 bases). The CDR3 sequence is 13 residues long. Trimming pared 4 bases from V and 6 bases from J, leaving 12 bases between. In germline, CDR1 is SGHNT, CDR2 YENEEA. The CDR3 nucleotides are TGTGCCAGCAGCTCTAGCAGGGTGGCTGAAGCTTTCTTT. Translating gives CASSSSRVAEAFF.

CDR3 region: CASSLGTGDYSNQPQHF. For the CDR3, the DNA is TGTGCCAGCAGCTTAGGGACAGGGGACTATAGCAATCAGCCCCAGCATTTT. The genes are TRBV7-9 and TRBJ1-5; 9 bases are shared with TRBD1. Germline loops: CDR1 SEHNR, CDR2 FQNEAQ (reference sequence). The CDR3 sequence is 17 residues long. With 1 base clipped from V and 0 bases from J, the junction kept 4 bases outside the gene matches.

V and J are TRBV7-9 and TRBJ2-5, with TRBD2 as a possible D gene (6 bases). Germline CDR1 and CDR2: SEHNR and FQNEAQ (reference sequence). This CDR3 region has 15 residues. The V end was cut by 7 bases, the J end by 0 bases, with 15 bases between. The CDR3 coding sequence is TGTGCCAGCACCAAACGCACGGGGGACCAAGAGACCCAGTACTTC. Translating gives CASTKRTGDQETQYF.

This clone has just a few counts. This chain uses TRBV7-6 with TRBJ2-5, with 8 bases lining up with TRBD2. CDR1 is SGHVS, CDR2 FNYEAQ, per germline. Trimming removed 5 bases from V and 5 bases from J; junction bases left unmatched: 10. The CDR3 has 15 residues. CDR3 in amino acids: CASSPSWTSQETQYF. In DNA form, the CDR3 reads TGTGCCAGCAGCCCCTCTTGGACTAGCCAGGAGACCCAGTACTTC. Looking up the rest from reference TRBV7-6 and TRBJ2-5 gives the full variable domain: GAGVSQSPRYKVTKRGQDVALRCDPISGHVSLYWYRQALGQGPEFLTYFNYEAQQDKSGLPNDRFSAERPEGSISTLTIQRTEQRDSAMYRCASSPSWTSQETQYFGPGTRLLVL.

This sequence joins TRBV9 and TRBJ1-1, with no clear D. Germline V CDR1 and CDR2: SGDLS, YYNGEE. CDR3 length: 13 amino acids. Trimming stripped 1 base from V and 3 bases from J, with 7 bases between. As DNA, the CDR3 is TGTGCCAGCAGCGTATTACCCGACACTGAAGCTTTCTTT. The encoded protein is CASSVLPDTEAFF. Drawing the rest from reference TRBV9 and TRBJ1-1, the complete variable domain is DSGVTQTPKHLITATGQRVTLRCSPRSGDLSVYWYQQSLDQGLQFLIQYYNGEERAKGNILERFSAQQFPDLHSELNLSSLELGDSALYFCASSVLPDTEAFFGQGTRLTVV.

This clone was detected only a few times. The chain links TRBV30 to TRBJ1-5, with 10 bases aligning to TRBD1. The CDR3 runs 13 residues. Germline CDR1 reads GTSNPN; CDR2 reads SVGIG (reference sequence). V trimming: 5 bases; J trimming: 5 bases; junction bases outside the gene matches: 3. The chain's CDR3 is CAWAGQGDQPQHF. CDR3 coding DNA: TGTGCCTGGGCCGGACAGGGGGATCAGCCCCAGCATTTT. The variable domain in full, completed from reference TRBV30 and TRBJ1-5, reads SQTIHQWPATLVQPVGSPLSLECTVEGTSNPNLYWYRQAAGRGLQLLFYSVGIGQISSEVPQNLSASRPQDRQFILSSKKLLLSDSGFYLCAWAGQGDQPQHFGDGTRLSIL.

The chain links TRBV4-3 to TRBJ2-5; 7 bases are shared with TRBD2. Trimming at V came to 2 bases and at J to 5 bases, leaving 17 bases not matched to a gene. The CDR3 extends over 18 amino acids. Looked up from germline, CDR1 is LGHNA and CDR2 is YSLEER. CDR3 loop: CASSQWVQDWWEGETQYF. The CDR3 DNA reads as TGCGCCAGCAGCCAATGGGTCCAGGACTGGTGGGAGGGGGAGACCCAGTACTTC.

V is TRBV25-1 and J is TRBJ1-1; weak D call: TRBD1 (5 bases). V lost 2 bases and J 5 bases, leaving 12 bases between the germline ends. The CDR3 runs to 14 residues. CDR1 MGHDK and CDR2 SYGVNS come from the germline V gene. The CDR3: CASSEPDSWTEAFF. The CDR3 coding sequence is TGTGCCAGCAGTGAACCCGACAGCTGGACTGAAGCTTTCTTT.

This chain uses TRBV25-1 with TRBJ1-2, with 8 bases that match TRBD1. In germline, CDR1 is MGHDK, CDR2 SYGVNS. Trimming at V came to 9 bases and at J to 8 bases, leaving 20 bases not matched to a gene. The CDR3 spans 16 residues. The CDR3 protein is CASHANPGTGIWGYTF. The CDR3 bases are TGTGCCAGTCACGCTAATCCCGGGACAGGTATATGGGGCTACACCTTC.

This clone appeared a single time. The rearrangement links TRBV9 to TRBJ1-3; a weak D match, TRBD1 (5 bases). Germline CDR1 reads SGDLS; CDR2 reads YYNGEE. The V end lost 3 bases, the J end lost 0 bases, and 16 bases lay between the germline ends. This CDR3 contains 17 residues. The CDR3 here is CASSAAGTSYSGNTIYF. The CDR3 region has the DNA TGTGCCAGCAGCGCCGCTGGGACCTCCTACTCTGGAAACACCATATATTTT.

This sequence joins TRBV15 and TRBJ1-1, with 12 positions matching TRBD1. Germline V gives CDR1 LNHNV, CDR2 YYDKDF (reference sequence). V gave up 1 base and J gave up 2 bases; unmatched junction bases: 8. The CDR3 spans 18 residues. The CDR3: CATSRVGTGGPRNTEAFF. In DNA form, the CDR3 reads TGTGCCACCAGCAGAGTGGGGACAGGGGGCCCGCGCAACACTGAAGCTTTCTTT.

This clone is a singleton in its sample. The chain employs TRBV5-1 and TRBJ2-7; the match to TRBD1 covers 11 bases. The germline V gene has CDR1 SGHRS and CDR2 YFSETQ. Trimming removed 3 bases from V and 6 bases from J; junction bases left unmatched: 5. The CDR3 extends over 14 amino acids. The CDR3 here is CASSYTGTGGEQYF. CDR3 DNA sequence: TGCGCCAGCAGCTACACCGGGACAGGGGGCGAGCAGTACTTC.

This clone has only a few counts. The rearrangement links TRBV7-9 to TRBJ1-1; D is unclear. Trimming left V 7 bases short and J 4 bases short, with 10 bases between. Germline values: CDR1 SEHNR, CDR2 FQNEAQ (reference sequence). The CDR3 is 12 amino acids. CDR3 residues: CASTSDITEAFF. The CDR3 region has the DNA TGTGCCAGCACCTCCGACATCACTGAAGCTTTCTTT.

The V and J genes are TRBV19 and TRBJ1-1; D unclear. Between the trimmed V and J ends, which lost 4 bases and 5 bases, there was a span of 14 bases. CDR1 is LNHDA, CDR2 SQIVND, per germline (reference sequence). The CDR3 contains 14 residues. CDR3 sequence reads: CASSRELAGTEAFF. In DNA form, the CDR3 reads TGTGCCAGTAGTAGGGAGCTAGCGGGGACTGAAGCTTTCTTT. Based on the CDR3 plus reference TRBV19 and TRBJ1-1, the full variable domain is DGGITQSPKYLFRKEGQNVTLSCEQNLNHDAMYWYRQDPGQGLRLIYYSQIVNDFQKGDIAEGYSVSREKKESFPLTVTSAQKNPTAFYLCASSRELAGTEAFFGQGTRLTVV.

The rearrangement uses TRBV19 and TRBJ2-7; D is ambiguous. CDR1 LNHDA and CDR2 SQIVND come from the germline V gene (reference sequence). V was shortened by 3 bases and J by 5 bases, with 11 bases between the two germline ends. The CDR3 length is 13 residues. The CDR3 loop is CASSIAESDEQYF. The CDR3 DNA is TGTGCCAGTAGTATCGCGGAAAGCGACGAGCAGTACTTC.

V gene TRBV29-1 combines with J gene TRBJ1-4, with D maybe TRBD1 (5 bases). In germline, CDR1 is SQVTM, CDR2 ANQGSEA. With 5 bases removed from V and 8 bases from J, the gap between germline ends came to 12 bases. The CDR3 length is 12 residues. The CDR3 here is CSVQQGGEKLFF. CDR3 nucleotide sequence: TGCAGCGTTCAGCAGGGCGGGGAAAAACTGTTTTTT.